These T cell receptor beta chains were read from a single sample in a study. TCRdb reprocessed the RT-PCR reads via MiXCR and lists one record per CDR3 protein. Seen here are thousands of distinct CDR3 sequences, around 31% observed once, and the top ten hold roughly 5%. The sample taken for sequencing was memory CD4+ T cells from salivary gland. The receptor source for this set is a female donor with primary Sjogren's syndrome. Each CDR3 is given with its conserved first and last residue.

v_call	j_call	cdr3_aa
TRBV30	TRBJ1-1	CAWSYRGGTEAFF
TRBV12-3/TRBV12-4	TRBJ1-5	CASGSQGNNQPQHF
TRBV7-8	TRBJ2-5	CASSLRQRRGETQYF
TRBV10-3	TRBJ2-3	CAIQEGDRDTQYF
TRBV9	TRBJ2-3	CASQGGGRTDTQYF
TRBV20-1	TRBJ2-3	CSAIFPWSRGGSSTITDTQYF
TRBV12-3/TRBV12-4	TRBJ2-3	CASSTTYTDTQYF
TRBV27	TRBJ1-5	CASKPRAGSDQPQHF
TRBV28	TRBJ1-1	CASKTAMNTEAFF
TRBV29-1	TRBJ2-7	CSASTRAPGGSYEQYF
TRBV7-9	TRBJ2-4	CASSYQGGLGIQYF
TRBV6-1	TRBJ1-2	CASSLGEEDGYTF
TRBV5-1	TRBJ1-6	CASSLDREYNSPLHF
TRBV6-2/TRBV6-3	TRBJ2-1	CASSLPTSYNEQFF
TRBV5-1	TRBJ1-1	CASSSELNTEAFF
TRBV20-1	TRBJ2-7	CSALPQSSGEQYF
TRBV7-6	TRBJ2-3	CASSLGGRGTDTQYF
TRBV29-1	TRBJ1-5	CSTTDGRNQPQHF
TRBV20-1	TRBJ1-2	CSASRDGPNYGYTF
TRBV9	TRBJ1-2	CASSAAGWYGYTF
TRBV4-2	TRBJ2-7	CASSQERESYEQYF
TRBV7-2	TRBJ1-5	CASSLDGPQPQHF
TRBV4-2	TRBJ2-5	CASSQLKSSGTGETQYF
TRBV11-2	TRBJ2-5	CASSLDQKGRTQYF
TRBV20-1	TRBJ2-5	CSARRLYSGGAQETQYF
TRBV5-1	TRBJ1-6	CASRGQDHSPLHF
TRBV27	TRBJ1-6	CASSLGQVGIRNSPLHF
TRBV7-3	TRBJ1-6	CASSLSRNSPLHF
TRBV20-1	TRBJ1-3	CSALTGSSGNTIYF
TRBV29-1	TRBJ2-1	CSVGLGRGSSYNEQFF
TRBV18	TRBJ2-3	CASSRASTDTQYF